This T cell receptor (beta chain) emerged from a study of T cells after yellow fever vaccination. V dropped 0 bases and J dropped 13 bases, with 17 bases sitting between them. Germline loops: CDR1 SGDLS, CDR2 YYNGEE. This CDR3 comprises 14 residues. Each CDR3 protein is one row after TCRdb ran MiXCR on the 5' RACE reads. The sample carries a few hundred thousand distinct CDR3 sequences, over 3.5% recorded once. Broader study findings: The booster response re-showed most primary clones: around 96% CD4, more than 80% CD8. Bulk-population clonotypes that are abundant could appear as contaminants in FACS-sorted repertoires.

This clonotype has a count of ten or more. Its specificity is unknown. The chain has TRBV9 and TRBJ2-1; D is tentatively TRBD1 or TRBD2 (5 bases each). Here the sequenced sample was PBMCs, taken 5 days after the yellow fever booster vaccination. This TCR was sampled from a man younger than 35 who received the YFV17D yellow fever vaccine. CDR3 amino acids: CASSVVGAEDFQFF. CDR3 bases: TGTGCCAGCAGCGTAGTAGGGGCGGAGGATTTCCAGTTCTTC.